A selection of T cell receptor beta chains follows, all from one sample in a study of monozygotic twins with inflammatory bowel disease. TCRdb reprocessed the 5' RACE reads and keeps a single row for each CDR3 protein, giving no DNA. The listing records more than 300,000 distinct CDR3 sequences. Sequencing input: blood. The receptors were gathered from a human donor with ulcerative colitis or Crohn's disease, or a healthy co-twin of an affected twin (not recorded which). Both conserved end residues are part of each CDR3.

>TRBJ2-5|15|TRBV7-9
CASSLGVQGGETQYF
>TRBJ1-1|15|TRBV5-1
CASRPQVSMNTEAFF
>TRBJ2-7|13|TRBV6-1
CASTPRITYEQYF
>TRBJ2-5|14|TRBV13
CASSLWADQETQYF
>TRBJ2-7|14|TRBV28
CASSRQGARYEQYF
>TRBJ2-3|15|TRBV24-1
CATTGGYGSTDTQYF
>TRBJ1-1|14|TRBV6-5
CASSLLTENTEAFF
>TRBJ2-7|15|TRBV27
CASRDPGTGAYEQYF
>TRBJ2-2|14|TRBV6-6
CASHRAPQTGELFF
>TRBJ2-2|19|TRBV11-1
CASSFAEGGSQTRPGELFF
>TRBJ2-3|15|TRBV7-2
CASSLVGSESDTQYF
>TRBJ2-7|14|TRBV7-9
CASSLGQGRHEQYF
>TRBJ2-1|13|TRBV7-2
CASSLTSLNEQFF
>TRBJ2-2|14|TRBV24-1
CATRSNGNTGELFF
>TRBJ2-1|14|TRBV27
CASSLRRGGGEQFF
>TRBJ2-1|14|TRBV19
CASSIGRGNNEQFF
>TRBJ2-6|15|TRBV5-1
CASTLEGAGANVLTF
>TRBJ1-5|13|TRBV12-3/TRBV12-4
CASSLKGHQPQHF
>TRBJ2-5|14|TRBV14
CASSQPGSLETQYF
>TRBJ2-4|15|TRBV5-1
CASSPGIKSKNIQYF
>TRBJ2-5|14|TRBV11-2
CASSLGRRQETQYF
>TRBJ2-1|15|TRBV9
CASSVDSSGREEQFF
>TRBJ2-2|15|TRBV24-1
CATSAPTSGYGELFF
>TRBJ2-1|12|TRBV7-2
CASRSGGDEQFF
>TRBJ2-3|17|TRBV7-9
CASSLRTRTGALDTQYF
>TRBJ2-1|15|TRBV4-2
CASSQAGTWGDEQFF
>TRBJ2-7|13|TRBV5-1
CASSPDSYYEQYF
>TRBJ2-5|17|TRBV5-1
CASSSGAGTTLGETQYF
>TRBJ2-1|16|TRBV19
CASSTRTLPSYNEQFF
>TRBJ2-1|16|TRBV6-1
CASRILAGTSYNEQFF
>TRBJ1-2|22|TRBV20-1
CSARDLRLPRTSGQTKSYGYTF
>TRBJ2-1|14|TRBV12-3/TRBV12-4
CASSPPGSYNEQFF
>TRBJ1-1|13|TRBV30
CAWSRSRGTEAFF
>TRBJ1-1|14|TRBV6-6
CASSYSLGGTEAFF
>TRBJ2-3|16|TRBV4-1
CASSHLGTGSRRAQYF
>TRBJ2-2|14|TRBV7-2
CASARGANTGELFF
>TRBJ2-4|14|TRBV5-5
CASSLVIAKNIQYF
>TRBJ2-7|13|TRBV7-3
CASSLKQGYEQYF
>TRBJ1-2|15|TRBV13
CASSPRQGVSYGYTF
>TRBJ2-2|14|TRBV29-1
CSVGASGNTGELFF
>TRBJ2-2|18|TRBV7-3
CASSLKVGLATNTGELFF
>TRBJ2-1|16|TRBV5-1
CASSLAGGGSYNEQFF
>TRBJ1-4|18|TRBV11-1
CASGKPGLFNDTNEKLFF
>TRBJ2-3|12|TRBV29-1
CSVEADYYTQYF
>TRBJ1-5|13|TRBV20-1
CSARVDSNQPQHF
>TRBJ2-7|14|TRBV5-4
CASSPSSASYEQYF
>TRBJ2-7|15|TRBV5-1
CASSPQWGLTYEQYF
>TRBJ2-1|17|TRBV12-3/TRBV12-4
CASSLVGLAGGYNEQFF
>TRBJ2-7|13|TRBV20-1
CSAYFRETYEQYF
>TRBJ2-7|14|TRBV9
CASSVNREAYEQYF
>TRBJ2-1|14|TRBV7-8
CASSSVGGSNEQFF
>TRBJ1-4|15|TRBV7-9
CASSEAGTVGEKLFF
>TRBJ2-5|11|TRBV12-3/TRBV12-4
CASSSMETQYF
>TRBJ2-1|15|TRBV12-5
CASGQGLANYNEQFF
>TRBJ2-3|15|TRBV18
CASSPLDRVSDTQYF
>TRBJ1-3|14|TRBV5-1
CASSSGKAGNTIYF
>TRBJ2-2|15|TRBV28
CASSSGRKNTGELFF
>TRBJ2-1|13|TRBV12-3/TRBV12-4
CASSFEVYNEQFF
>TRBJ2-5|13|TRBV5-6
CASSLALQETQYF
>TRBJ2-1|16|TRBV28
CASSGTGTGGFNEQFF